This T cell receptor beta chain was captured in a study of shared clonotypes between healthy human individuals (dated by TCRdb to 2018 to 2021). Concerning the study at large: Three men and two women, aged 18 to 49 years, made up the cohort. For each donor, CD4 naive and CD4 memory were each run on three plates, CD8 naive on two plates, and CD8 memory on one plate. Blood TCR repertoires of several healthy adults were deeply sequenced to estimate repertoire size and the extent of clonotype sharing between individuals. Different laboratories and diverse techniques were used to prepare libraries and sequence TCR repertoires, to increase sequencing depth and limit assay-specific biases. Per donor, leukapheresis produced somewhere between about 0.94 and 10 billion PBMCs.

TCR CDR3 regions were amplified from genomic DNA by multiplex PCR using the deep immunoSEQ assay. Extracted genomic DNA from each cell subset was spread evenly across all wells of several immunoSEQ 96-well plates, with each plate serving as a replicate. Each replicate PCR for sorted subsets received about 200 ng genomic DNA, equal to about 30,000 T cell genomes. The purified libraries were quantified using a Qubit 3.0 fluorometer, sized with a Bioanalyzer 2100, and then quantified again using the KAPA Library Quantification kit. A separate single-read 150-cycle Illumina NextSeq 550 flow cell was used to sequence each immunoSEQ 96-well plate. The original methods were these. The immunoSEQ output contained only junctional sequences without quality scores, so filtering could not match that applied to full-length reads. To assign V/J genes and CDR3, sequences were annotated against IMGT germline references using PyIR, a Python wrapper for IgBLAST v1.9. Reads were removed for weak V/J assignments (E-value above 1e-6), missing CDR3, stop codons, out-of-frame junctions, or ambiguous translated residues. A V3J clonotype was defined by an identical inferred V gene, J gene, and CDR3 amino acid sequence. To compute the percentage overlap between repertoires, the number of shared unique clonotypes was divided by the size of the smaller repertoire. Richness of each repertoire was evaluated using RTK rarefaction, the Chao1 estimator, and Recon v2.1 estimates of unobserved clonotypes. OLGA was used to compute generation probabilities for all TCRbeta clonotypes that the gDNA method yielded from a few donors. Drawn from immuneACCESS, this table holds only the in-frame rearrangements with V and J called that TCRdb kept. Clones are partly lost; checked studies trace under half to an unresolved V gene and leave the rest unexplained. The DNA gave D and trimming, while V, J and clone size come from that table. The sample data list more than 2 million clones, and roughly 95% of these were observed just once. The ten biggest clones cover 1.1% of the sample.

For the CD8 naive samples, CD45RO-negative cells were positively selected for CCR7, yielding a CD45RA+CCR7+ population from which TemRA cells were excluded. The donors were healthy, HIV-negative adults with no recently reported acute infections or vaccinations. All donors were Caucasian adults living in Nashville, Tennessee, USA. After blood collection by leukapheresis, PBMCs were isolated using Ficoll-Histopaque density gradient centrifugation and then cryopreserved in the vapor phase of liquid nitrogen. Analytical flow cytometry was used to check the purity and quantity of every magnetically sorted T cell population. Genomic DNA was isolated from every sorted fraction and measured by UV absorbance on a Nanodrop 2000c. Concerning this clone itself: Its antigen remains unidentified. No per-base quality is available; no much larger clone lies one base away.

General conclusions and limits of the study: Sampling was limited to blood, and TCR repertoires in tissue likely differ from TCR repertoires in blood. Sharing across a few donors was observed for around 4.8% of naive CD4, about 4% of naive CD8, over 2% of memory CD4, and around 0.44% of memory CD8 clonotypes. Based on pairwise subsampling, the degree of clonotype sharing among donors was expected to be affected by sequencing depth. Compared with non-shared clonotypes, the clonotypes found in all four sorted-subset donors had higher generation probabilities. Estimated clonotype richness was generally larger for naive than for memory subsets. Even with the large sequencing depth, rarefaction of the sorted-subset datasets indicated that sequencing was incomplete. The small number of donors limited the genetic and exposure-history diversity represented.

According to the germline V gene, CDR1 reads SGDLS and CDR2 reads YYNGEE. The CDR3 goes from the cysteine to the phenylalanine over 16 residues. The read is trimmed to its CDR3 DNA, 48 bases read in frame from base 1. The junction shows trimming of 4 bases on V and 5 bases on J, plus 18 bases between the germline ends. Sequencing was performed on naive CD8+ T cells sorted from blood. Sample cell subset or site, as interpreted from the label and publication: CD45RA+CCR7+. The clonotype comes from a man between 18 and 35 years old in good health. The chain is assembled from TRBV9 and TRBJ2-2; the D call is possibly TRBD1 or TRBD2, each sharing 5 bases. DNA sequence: TGTGCCAGCAGCTCGACTCCGGGACGGGATACCGGGGAGCTGTTTTTT. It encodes CASSSTPGRDTGELFF.